Following are 32 T cell receptor beta chains from one sample sequenced in a study of cytomegalovirus exposure and HLA in healthy donors. The PCR contained 60 Vbeta and 13 Jbeta primers. Profiling relied on immunoSEQ multiplex PCR, and the TCRdb table lists in-frame clones only, not all of them. The repertoire includes about 120,000 clones, roughly 18% of them detected once, and 2.5% to 3% sits in the top ten. Source material: PBMCs. All receptors come from a female donor in good health and CMV-seropositive.

The chain uses TRBV5-1 and TRBJ2-5, with 7 bases lining up with TRBD2. Germline trimming cut 3 bases from V and 2 bases from J; bases unmatched to any gene: 7. Germline V gene lookup returns CDR1 SGHRS and CDR2 YFSETQ. The CDR3 has 15 amino acids. The CDR3 DNA is TGCGCCAGCAGCTGGATGGCGGGAGTTCAAGAGACCCAGTACTTC. Translated: CASSWMAGVQETQYF.

This rearrangement joins TRBV7-9 to TRBJ2-6, with no clear D. In germline, CDR1 is SEHNR, CDR2 FQNEAQ (reference sequence). The germline V and J ends were trimmed by 5 bases and 2 bases, with 7 bases remaining between them. The length of the CDR3 is 14 residues. The CDR3 loop reads CASSPVAGANVLTF. CDR3 in DNA: TGTGCCAGCAGCCCCGTCGCTGGGGCCAACGTCCTGACTTTC.

This clone was observed a few times. The V and J genes are TRBV2 and TRBJ2-5, with TRBD2 identical over 7 bases. Germline V gene data show CDR1 as SNHLY and CDR2 as FYNNEI. V dropped 1 base and J dropped 4; count of bases not matched to a gene: 6. The CDR3 loop spans 15 amino acids. The CDR3 bases are TGTGCCAGCAGTGAAGTCAGGACTAGTTTAGAGACCCAGTACTTC. Translated: CASSEVRTSLETQYF.

This clone turned up a few times. The CDR3 bases are TGTGCCAGCACACCCCCAGGGGTGAACTATGGCTACACCTTC. The encoded protein is CASTPPGVNYGYTF. V gene TRBV2 combines with J gene TRBJ1-2, with D perhaps TRBD1 (6 bases). The germline gives CDR1 SNHLY, CDR2 FYNNEI. This CDR3 has 14 residues. With 7 bases removed from V and 2 bases from J, the gap between germline ends came to 14 bases.

The J gene is TRBJ2-3, the V gene TRBV2; the D is unclear. This CDR3 is 11 amino acids long. Looked up from germline, CDR1 is SNHLY and CDR2 is FYNNEI. The V gene lost 7 bases and the J gene lost 6 bases, with 8 bases spanning the gap. The CDR3 region is CASTLLDTQYF. DNA of the CDR3: TGTGCCAGCACCCTCTTGGATACGCAGTATTTT.

This clone was observed a few times. The chain combines TRBV25-1 with TRBJ1-2; TRBD1 agrees at 8 bases. The V gene's germline CDR1 is MGHDK and CDR2 SYGVNS. This CDR3 is 14 amino acids long. V was pared by 3 bases and J by 5 bases, with 5 bases of the junction left unmatched. The DNA for the CDR3 is TGTGCCAGCAGTGAGAAGGACAGGGTTTATGGCTACACCTTC. Its protein product is CASSEKDRVYGYTF.

The V call is TRBV4-1, the J call TRBJ1-2, with TRBD1 matching 8 bases. CDR1 MGHRA and CDR2 YSYEKL come from the germline V gene. V lost 0 bases and J lost 4; bases outside the gene matches: 4. This CDR3 is built from 15 residues. CDR3: CASSQDAGTGYGYTF. Written as DNA, the CDR3 is TGCGCCAGCAGCCAAGATGCGGGGACAGGCTATGGCTACACCTTC.

This clone showed up just a few times. This sequence joins TRBV6-5 and TRBJ2-5, with 7 nucleotides matching TRBD1. This CDR3 spans 14 amino acids. Germline CDR1 reads MNHEY; CDR2 reads SVGAGI. V lost 0 bases, J lost 4 bases, and 2 bases stayed unmatched. The CDR3 region has the DNA TGTGCCAGCAGTTACTCGAACAGGGGAGAGACCCAGTACTTC. The encoded protein is CASSYSNRGETQYF.

This clone was seen only a few times. This chain links TRBV5-1 with TRBJ1-4, with D possibly TRBD1 on 6 matching bases. The CDR3 consists of 15 residues. Trimming took off 5 bases at V and 0 bases at J, with 11 bases between the two ends. The V gene's germline CDR1 is SGHRS and CDR2 YFSETQ. DNA of the CDR3: TGCGCCAGCAGTATAGGGGGGGCAACTAATGAAAAACTGTTTTTT. Its protein product is CASSIGGATNEKLFF.

The J gene is TRBJ1-5, the V gene TRBV15; 8 bases align to TRBD1. The germline gives CDR1 LNHNV, CDR2 YYDKDF (reference sequence). The ends lost 4 bases at V and 5 bases at J; junction bases unmatched: 7. The CDR3 runs to 15 residues. CDR3 in amino acids: CATSTRTGTDQPQHF. The CDR3 nucleotides are TGTGCCACCAGCACCCGGACAGGGACCGATCAGCCCCAGCATTTT.

This clone was detected only a few times. The chain recombines TRBV25-1 with TRBJ2-1, with a tentative D call TRBD1 (6 bases). V dropped 4 bases and J dropped 8 bases, with 21 bases sitting between them. This CDR3 region has 16 residues. Germline loops: CDR1 MGHDK, CDR2 SYGVNS. CDR3 bases: TGTGCCAGCAGTGGGACCCCCCGATACAGGGTGGATGAGCAGTTCTTC. It is translated as CASSGTPRYRVDEQFF.

J is TRBJ1-1 and V is TRBV18; a possible D gene is TRBD1 (6 bases). This CDR3 has 14 residues. The V gene lost 5 bases and the J gene lost 5 bases, with 15 bases spanning the gap. Germline lookup yields CDR1 KGHSH and CDR2 LQKENI. This CDR3 reads CASSWDIKATEAFF. For the CDR3, the DNA is TGTGCCAGCTCATGGGACATAAAGGCTACTGAAGCTTTCTTT.

The chain has TRBV18 and TRBJ2-7; D remains ambiguous. Trimming stripped 0 bases from V and 3 bases from J, with 9 bases between. The length of the CDR3 is 14 residues. CDR1 and CDR2 (germline): KGHSH, LQKENI. The CDR3: CASSPPTGNYEQYF. DNA for the CDR3: TGTGCCAGCTCACCACCGACTGGAAACTACGAGCAGTACTTC.

V gene TRBV5-1 combines with J gene TRBJ1-1; 8 bases agree with TRBD1. CDR1 is SGHRS and CDR2 is YFSETQ in the germline V gene. V was pared by 4 bases and J by 5 bases, with 10 bases of the junction left unmatched. The CDR3 is 15 residues long. The CDR3 DNA reads TGCGCCAGCAGCCAGGACAGGGTAGTAACAACTGAAGCTTTCTTT. As protein: CASSQDRVVTTEAFF.

The chain combines TRBV1 with TRBJ2-6; TRBD2, the table's D call, lacks a check against the DNA. TRBV1 is marked as a pseudogene. The CDR3 contains 20 residues. The CDR3 DNA is TGCACCAGCAGCCAAGATCGACATTCCGGACGGGAGGGCGGGGCCAACGTCCTGACTTTC. It yields the protein CTSSQDRHSGREGGANVLTF.

This clone was counted between two and nine times. V usage is TRBV7-3 and J usage is TRBJ2-2, with D unresolved. The length of the CDR3 is 14 residues. The V end lost 5 bases, the J end lost 3 bases, and 10 bases lay between the germline ends. Germline V gene lookup returns CDR1 SGHTA and CDR2 FQGTGA. The CDR3 sequence is CASSDMVYTGELFF. The CDR3 coding sequence is TGTGCCAGCAGCGACATGGTCTACACCGGGGAGCTGTTTTTT.

This clone has only a few counts. Within the sample, other DNA sequences also encode this same CDR3. This chain links TRBV6-5 with TRBJ2-7; perhaps TRBD1 as D (6 bases). The CDR3 totals 14 residues. With 7 bases removed from V and 4 bases from J, the gap between germline ends came to 17 bases. Germline CDR1 reads MNHEY; CDR2 reads SVGAGI. The chain's CDR3 is CASKGQEERYEQYF. For the CDR3, the DNA is TGTGCCAGCAAGGGACAAGAGGAAAGGTACGAGCAGTACTTC.

The chain links TRBV7-2 to TRBJ2-1, with D tentatively TRBD1 (5 bases). V lost 2 bases and J lost 2, with 13 bases in between. Germline V gene data show CDR1 as SGHTA and CDR2 as FQGNSA. This CDR3 region has 16 residues. The CDR3 DNA is TGTGCCAGCAGCTTAATTCAGGGTGTCCCCTACAATGAGCAGTTCTTC. Its protein is CASSLIQGVPYNEQFF.

The chain has TRBV30 and TRBJ1-1, with TRBD1 as a possible D gene (6 bases). Per germline, CDR1 GTSNPN and CDR2 SVGIG (reference sequence). V was pared by 0 bases and J by 3 bases, with 17 bases between. CDR3 length: 16 amino acids. The CDR3 spells CAWSVQRGFDDTEAFF. CDR3 nucleotides: TGTGCCTGGAGTGTACAAAGGGGGTTTGATGACACTGAAGCTTTCTTT. Full variable domain (outside the CDR3, taken from reference TRBV30 and TRBJ1-1): SQTIHQWPATLVQPVGSPLSLECTVEGTSNPNLYWYRQAAGRGLQLLFYSVGIGQISSEVPQNLSASRPQDRQFILSSKKLLLSDSGFYLCAWSVQRGFDDTEAFFGQGTRLTVV.

The genes are TRBV5-6 and TRBJ1-2; TRBD1 is a possible D gene (6 bases). Deletions cut 7 bases from V and 4 bases from J, with 14 bases between. The V gene's germline CDR1 is SGHDT and CDR2 YYEEEE. The length of the CDR3 is 13 residues. Here the CDR3 reads CASETGRGYGYTF. The CDR3, as DNA: TGTGCCAGCGAGACAGGTCGCGGCTATGGCTACACCTTC.

The rearrangement joins TRBV7-9 to TRBJ2-5; the D gene is possibly TRBD2 (7 bases). Matching the DNA end better, TRBJ2-7 makes the J call doubtful. Germline assignment: CDR1 SEHNR and CDR2 FQNEAQ (reference sequence). This CDR3 contains 13 residues. The chain's CDR3 is CASKGGDPYEQYF. The DNA of the CDR3 is TGTGCCAGCAAGGGGGGGGATCCTTACGAGCAGTACTTC.

This clone turned up a few times. The chain has TRBV6-5 and TRBJ1-5; TRBD1 matches at 8 bases. This CDR3 is built from 14 residues. Trimming removed 6 bases from V and 6 bases from J; junction bases left unmatched: 7. CDR1 is MNHEY and CDR2 is SVGAGI in the germline V gene. In DNA form, the CDR3 reads TGTGCCAGCAGCCTCAGGGGGCCCGGTCAGCCCCAGCATTTT. Encoded protein: CASSLRGPGQPQHF.

In this sample, this clone turned up a few times. The V call is TRBV7-2, the J call TRBJ2-3; 9 bases are shared with TRBD1. CDR1 and CDR2 (germline): SGHTA, FQGNSA. The V gene end was trimmed by 4 bases and the J gene end by 7 bases; junction bases not matched to a gene: 21. CDR3 length equals 19 residues. CDR3 coding DNA: TGTGCCAGCAGCTCAAAAATTTGGGCCTCGGGACAGGGATGGAATACGCAGTATTTT. It is translated as CASSSKIWASGQGWNTQYF.

This clone was counted between two and nine times. V and J are TRBV19 and TRBJ1-2, with 7 bases lining up with TRBD1. The V gene's germline CDR1 is LNHDA and CDR2 SQIVND (reference sequence). The ends lost 6 bases at V and 4 bases at J; junction bases unmatched: 5. The CDR3 consists of 13 residues. The CDR3 loop is CASSLGQIYGYTF. CDR3 coding DNA: TGTGCCAGTAGCCTGGGACAGATCTATGGCTACACCTTC.

This clone was observed a few times. V gene TRBV12-1 combines with J gene TRBJ1-2; the table's D call, TRBD1, was not checked against the DNA. TRBV12-1 is tagged as a pseudogene. The CDR3 covers 16 residues. The chain's CDR3 is CASSPLGGQTNYGYTF. In DNA form, the CDR3 reads TGTGCCAGCAGCCCCCTCGGGGGACAGACTAACTATGGCTACACCTTC.

The chain employs TRBV2 and TRBJ2-1; 12 bases are shared with TRBD2. V shed 4 bases, J shed 0 bases, and the junction held 13 bases outside the gene matches. The CDR3 sequence is 20 residues long. Per the germline V gene, CDR1 is SNHLY and CDR2 is FYNNEI. The DNA of the CDR3 is TGTGCCAGCAGTGCCCCAGGGACTAGCGGGTCCGGAAGCTCCTACAATGAGCAGTTCTTC. It encodes CASSAPGTSGSGSSYNEQFF.

This clone was detected a few times. The V call is TRBV7-2, the J call TRBJ1-4, with TRBD1 matching 8 bases. The ends lost 2 bases at V and 10 bases at J; junction bases unmatched: 6. CDR1 is SGHTA, CDR2 FQGNSA, per germline. CDR3 length: 14 residues. CDR3 amino acids: CASSLTGQASKLFF. In DNA, the CDR3 is TGTGCCAGCAGCTTAACGGGACAGGCATCAAAACTGTTTTTT.

The chain has TRBV4-2 and TRBJ2-2, with 10 bases identical to TRBD1. Germline V CDR1 and CDR2: LGHNA, YNFKEQ. This CDR3 has 16 residues. The J segment lost 1 base and the V segment lost 5 bases, leaving 4 bases of the junction unmatched. This CDR3 reads CASSKGQGKNTGELFF. The CDR3 DNA follows: TGTGCCAGCAGCAAGGGACAGGGGAAGAACACCGGGGAGCTGTTTTTT.

This clone has just a few counts. J is TRBJ2-3 and V is TRBV7-9; maybe TRBD1 (5 bases). Germline V gene lookup returns CDR1 SEHNR and CDR2 FQNEAQ (reference sequence). There are 13 residues in the CDR3. V was clipped by 8 bases and J by 1 base, with 10 bases between them. The DNA for the CDR3 is TGTGCCAGCCGGTGGGGCGGCACAGATACGCAGTATTTT. It encodes CASRWGGTDTQYF. Combining the CDR3 with reference TRBV7-9 and TRBJ2-3 gives the whole variable domain DTGVSQNPRHKITKRGQNVTFRCDPISEHNRLYWYRQTLGQGPEFLTYFQNEAQLEKSRLLSDRFSAERPKGSFSTLEIQRTEQGDSAMYLCASRWGGTDTQYFGPGTRLTVL.

The genes are TRBV11-2 and TRBJ2-7; the match to TRBD1 covers 7 bases. In germline, CDR1 is SGHAT, CDR2 FQNNGV. The CDR3 has 17 amino acids. The V segment lost 1 base and the J segment 0 bases; nucleotides outside the gene matches: 9. The CDR3 nucleotides read TGTGCCAGCAGCTTAGGAGGGACAGCATTTTTCTCCTACGAGCAGTACTTC. This codes for CASSLGGTAFFSYEQYF. Full variable domain (remainder filled in from reference TRBV11-2 and TRBJ2-7): EAGVAQSPRYKIIEKRQSVAFWCNPISGHATLYWYQQILGQGPKLLIQFQNNGVVDDSQLPKDRFSAERLKGVDSTLKIQPAKLEDSAVYLCASSLGGTAFFSYEQYFGPGTRLTVT.

This rearrangement joins TRBV5-1 to TRBJ1-4; TRBD1 matches 8 bases. The CDR3 is made up of 14 amino acids. V lost 0 bases, J lost 8 bases, and 3 bases stayed unmatched. Germline V CDR1 and CDR2: SGHRS, YFSETQ. The CDR3 loop is CASSLDRGDEKLFF. The CDR3 DNA sequence: TGCGCCAGCAGCTTGGACAGGGGGGACGAAAAACTGTTTTTT.

This clone was counted a few times. The rearrangement joins TRBV30 to TRBJ2-1; TRBD1 agrees at 7 bases. Germline V gives CDR1 GTSNPN, CDR2 SVGIG (reference sequence). V lost 1 base and J lost 4; bases outside the gene matches: 13. This CDR3 is built from 17 residues. The CDR3, as DNA: TGTGCCTGGAGTGGAGGGGGCTCGTTGACTATTTACAATGAGCAGTTCTTC. This encodes CAWSGGGSLTIYNEQFF.